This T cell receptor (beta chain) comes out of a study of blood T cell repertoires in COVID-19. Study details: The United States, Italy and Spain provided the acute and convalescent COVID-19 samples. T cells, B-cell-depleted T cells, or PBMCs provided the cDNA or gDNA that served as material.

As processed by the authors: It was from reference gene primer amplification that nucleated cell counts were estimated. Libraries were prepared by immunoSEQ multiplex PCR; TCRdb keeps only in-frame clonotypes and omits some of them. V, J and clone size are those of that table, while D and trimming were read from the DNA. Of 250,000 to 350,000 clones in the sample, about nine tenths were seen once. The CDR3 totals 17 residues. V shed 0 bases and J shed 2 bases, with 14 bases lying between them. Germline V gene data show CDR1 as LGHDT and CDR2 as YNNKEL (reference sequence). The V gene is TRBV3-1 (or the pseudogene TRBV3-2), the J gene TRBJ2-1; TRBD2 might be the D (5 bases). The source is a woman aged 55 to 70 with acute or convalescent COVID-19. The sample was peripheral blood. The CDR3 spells CASSQDLLASPYNEQFF. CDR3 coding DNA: TGTGCCAGCAGCCAAGATCTCCTAGCTAGCCCCTACAATGAGCAGTTCTTC.